Included here is one TCR beta chain sequence, with context. The antigen remains unidentified. The CDR3 runs to 14 residues. Germline V gene lookup returns CDR1 SEHNR and CDR2 FQNEAQ (reference sequence). The V end was cut by 2 bases, the J end by 8 bases, with 15 bases between. Generated by immunoSEQ multiplex PCR, the TCRdb table keeps only in-frame clones and is missing some. The sample gives about 46,000 clones, 80% to 90% of which show up once; 12% is in the top ten. This entry belongs to a study of OX40 agonist ivuxolimab in advanced cancers. Findings and limits, study-wide: Not determined was the antigen specificity of the expanded peripheral T cells. The study observed clonal expansion of CD4+ and CD8+ blood T cells by week 6 at 0.1 to 3.0 mg/kg.

This TCR was sampled from an adult with an advanced solid tumor such as melanoma, head and neck, liver or kidney cancer. This chain links TRBV7-9 with TRBJ1-2; a possible D gene is TRBD1 (5 bases). This sample comprised CD4+ or CD8+ T cells sorted from blood, obtained in a trial of the OX40 agonist ivuxolimab. The CDR3 loop is CASSLLGWGRGYTF. In nucleotides, the CDR3 is TGTGCCAGCAGCTTATTGGGGTGGGGACGGGGCTACACCTTC.